This record looks at one TCR beta chain sequence and its context. Its binding antigen is unknown. No clone much larger than this one lies a single base away; base qualities are absent. This sample was included in a study of T cell responses to AZD1222 COVID-19 vaccine (dated by TCRdb to the early 2020s). In the study overall: A total of roughly 240 trial participants underwent TCR sequencing, of whom 200 to 220 received two doses of AZD1222 and about 25 received two doses of the MenACWY control vaccine. Enrollment into the trials was organized by age into subgroups of 18-55, 56-69 and 70-plus years, and those subgroups contained roughly 150, 30 and 60 TCR-sequenced participants, respectively. Study-level results and caveats: Conclusions about previously exposed vaccinees are limited, since just 6 or 7 AZD1222 recipients were seropositive for SARS-CoV-2 at baseline. Most participants were white British and females outnumbered males, and the authors suggested that clonal diversity may have been underestimated. After two AZD1222 doses, spike-specific TCR breadth and depth were significantly higher than at day 0 and than in MenACWY recipients. Because no samples from the day 14 peak response were available, repertoires could be characterized only after the peak T cell response. Reportedly, almost half of the unique spike-specific TCRs recognized epitopes lying outside the regions that are mutated in the B.1.351 and B.1.1.7 variants. The whole spike protein was spanned by vaccine-associated CD4 TCRs, and dominant responses were seen in regions 160-218 and 743-854. The 56-69-year group was small, and its depth increase did not reach significance, likely because of low power.

The CDR3 regions of human TCRbeta chains were subjected to immunosequencing. As for the original processing: Repertoire TCRs were checked for matches against a reference library of SARS-CoV-2-specific TCRs that had been generated using the MIRA antigen-specificity platform. Breadth was defined as the fraction of unique TCRs that were SARS-CoV-2-associated. Depth was defined as the fraction of total T cells that were SARS-CoV-2-associated. Each spike-specific TCR was assigned to its reactive spike region and to a CD4 or CD8 class using the MIRA data. Log10-transformed breadth and depth values were compared by one-way ANOVA with Sidak's multiple comparisons tests. TCRdb re-hosts the immuneACCESS table, in-frame sequences only. Its copies lack some clones; in the studies checked, an unresolved V gene accounts for under half of them, and the cause for the rest is not known. For V, J and clone size, that table is used; D and trimming come from the DNA. The sample profile shows about 120,000 clones; more than 85% of them were found once. The top ten constitute around 5% of the sample.

The sample's time point label is to be understood as: about 28 days (+/-7) after the second vaccine dose. AZD1222 recipients given second doses at about 4 weeks or at about 12 weeks were pooled, since spike-specific TCR depth and breadth were not found to differ between the two schedules. Samples from vaccinated people were obtained from the UK trials COV001 and COV002, which included a single-blind randomized controlled phase 2/3 trial of AZD1222 (ChAdOx1 nCoV-19) in healthy adults. For TCRbeta chain sequencing, PBMC samples were collected from trial participants at day 0 and at day 28 after the second dose. V and J are trimmed by 1 base and 6 bases, and the gene matches miss 9 bases of the junction. The CDR3 covers 17 residues, taking in both the cysteine and the phenylalanine. The retained sequence is limited to the CDR3, 51 bases, with the frame set at the first base. In the germline V gene, CDR1 corresponds to SGHTA and CDR2 to FQGNSA.

The receptor comes from an adult who received the AZD1222 COVID-19 vaccine. This receptor chain uses TRBV7-2 and TRBJ2-2; 9 bases in the junction line up with TRBD2. The source material was peripheral blood, sampled 28 days after the second AZD1222 dose. The CDR3: CASSLGAIAGVPGELFF. The DNA sequence reads TGTGCCAGCAGCTTAGGTGCGATAGCGGGAGTGCCCGGGGAGCTGTTTTTT.